The 31 T cell receptor beta chains below were found in one sample sequenced in a study of cytomegalovirus exposure and HLA in healthy donors. In the PCR, 60 Vbeta and 13 Jbeta primers were used. TCRdb's copy holds only in-frame clones and misses some; the assay was immunoSEQ multiplex PCR. The table lists over 200,000 clones, around 80% of them singletons. Sequenced sample: PBMCs. These receptors all come from a male donor in good health and CMV-seronegative.

V and J are TRBV11-1 and TRBJ2-7; 15 positions agree with TRBD2. Germline lookup yields CDR1 SGHAT and CDR2 FQDESV (reference sequence). J gave up 6 bases and V 3 bases, and 6 bases lay outside the gene matches. The CDR3 loop spans 16 amino acids. DNA for the CDR3: TGTGCCAGCAGCTTGTTACCGGGACTAGCGGGAGGCGAGCAGTACTTC. It codes for CASSLLPGLAGGEQYF.

The chain has TRBV4-1 and TRBJ2-3; 7 bases fit TRBD2. Trimming at V came to 4 bases and at J to 3 bases, leaving 4 bases not matched to a gene. Germline V gives CDR1 MGHRA, CDR2 YSYEKL. This CDR3 spans 14 amino acids. The CDR3 DNA sequence: TGCGCCAGCAGCCCCAGGGAGGGGACAGATACGCAGTATTTT. It codes for CASSPREGTDTQYF.

The chain is built from TRBV5-1 and TRBJ2-2, with 7 bases aligning to TRBD1. V shed 6 bases, J shed 0 bases, and the junction held 11 bases outside the gene matches. Per germline, CDR1 SGHRS and CDR2 YFSETQ. The CDR3 loop spans 17 amino acids. CDR3 coding DNA: TGCGCCAGCACCCCAGACAGGGCCAACTCGAACACCGGGGAGCTGTTTTTT. Encoded protein: CASTPDRANSNTGELFF.

This rearrangement joins TRBV27 to TRBJ1-2; 7 bases match TRBD1. V was clipped by 5 bases and J by 6 bases; unmatched bases: 12. The CDR3 loop spans 15 amino acids. Germline V gene data show CDR1 as MNHEY and CDR2 as SMNVEV (reference sequence). The DNA of the CDR3 is TGTGCCAGCAGTCTAACGACAGGGAATCTAAATGGCTACACCTTC. This encodes CASSLTTGNLNGYTF.

This sequence joins TRBV30 and TRBJ2-7; maybe TRBD1 (6 bases). This CDR3 has 13 residues. Trimming shortened V by 2 bases and J by 2 bases, and 10 bases separated the two germline ends. Germline V gene data show CDR1 as GTSNPN and CDR2 as SVGIG (reference sequence). The CDR3 region has the DNA TGTGCCTGGAGTCCACAGGGTCCCTACGAGCAGTACTTC. Translating gives CAWSPQGPYEQYF.

The chain recombines TRBV2 with TRBJ2-7; a weak D match, TRBD2 (6 bases). Per germline, CDR1 SNHLY and CDR2 FYNNEI. This CDR3 has 14 amino acids. The germline V and J ends were trimmed by 7 bases and 4 bases, with 17 bases remaining between them. CDR3 in DNA: TGTGCCAGCACCCGGGACTCAGGAGTATACGAGCAGTACTTC. Its protein product is CASTRDSGVYEQYF.

The chain joins TRBV25-1 to TRBJ2-3; 8 bases agree with TRBD1. The trim removed 2 bases at V and 2 bases at J, leaving 3 bases unmatched. CDR3 length equals 15 residues. Germline V CDR1 and CDR2: MGHDK, SYGVNS. The CDR3 DNA is TGTGCCAGCAGTGAACGGGGACAGGCCACAGATACGCAGTATTTT. Protein: CASSERGQATDTQYF.

This chain links TRBV5-4 with TRBJ1-2; a possible D gene is TRBD1 (5 bases). CDR1 and CDR2 from the germline V gene are SGHNT and YYREEE (reference sequence). The V and J ends lost 2 bases and 3 bases respectively, with 23 bases between them. CDR3 size: 18 residues. The chain's CDR3 is CASSFLPWTSPPYYGYTF. In DNA, the CDR3 is TGTGCCAGCAGCTTTCTTCCCTGGACATCCCCACCTTACTATGGCTACACCTTC.

The chain carries TRBV19 and TRBJ2-3; TRBD2 aligns across 8 bases. V shed 3 bases, J shed 4 bases, and the junction held 6 bases outside the gene matches. The CDR3 is 15 residues long. Per the germline V gene, CDR1 is LNHDA and CDR2 is SQIVND (reference sequence). CDR3 bases: TGTGCCAGTAGTATCGGGGGACTAGTCCCAGATACGCAGTATTTT. Encoded protein: CASSIGGLVPDTQYF.

This chain links TRBV5-4 with TRBJ2-3; 11 bases are shared with TRBD1. The CDR3 extends over 16 amino acids. Germline CDR1 and CDR2: SGHNT and YYREEE (reference sequence). V shed 6 bases, J shed 1 base, and the junction held 7 bases outside the gene matches. This CDR3 reads CASIEGDRGGTDTQYF. For the CDR3, the DNA is TGTGCCAGCATCGAAGGGGACAGGGGGGGCACAGATACGCAGTATTTT.

The chain couples TRBV27 to TRBJ2-5; 12 nucleotides line up with TRBD1. The closer fit of TRBJ2-7 to the DNA end suggests the J call may be wrong. CDR1 and CDR2 from the germline V gene are MNHEY and SMNVEV (reference sequence). The CDR3 has 14 residues. The CDR3 reads CASGGQGALYEQYF. CDR3 nucleotide sequence: TGTGCCAGCGGGGGACAGGGGGCACTATACGAGCAGTACTTC.

The CDR3 loop reads CATSRPRWRLSGTEAFF. The CDR3 DNA sequence: TGTGCCACCAGCAGACCACGATGGAGACTCTCGGGCACTGAAGCTTTCTTT. The chain has TRBV15 and TRBJ1-1; no firm D call. CDR1 and CDR2 (germline): LNHNV, YYDKDF (reference sequence). The V and J ends lost 2 bases and 4 bases respectively, with 20 bases between them. The CDR3 runs 17 residues.

V is TRBV2 and J is TRBJ2-3, with 10 bases matching TRBD2. Losses at the gene ends were 7 bases for V and 4 bases for J; bases not matched to a gene: 5. Per germline, CDR1 SNHLY and CDR2 FYNNEI. The CDR3 has 14 amino acids. This CDR3 is CASKAGGVSDTQYF. The CDR3 region has the DNA TGTGCCAGCAAAGCGGGAGGGGTCTCAGATACGCAGTATTTT. Combining the CDR3 with reference TRBV2 and TRBJ2-3 gives the whole variable domain EPEVTQTPSHQVTQMGQEVILRCVPISNHLYFYWYRQILGQKVEFLVSFYNNEISEKSEIFDDQFSVERPDGSNFTLKIRSTKLEDSAMYFCASKAGGVSDTQYFGPGTRLTVL.

The rearrangement uses TRBV27 and TRBJ1-6, with D maybe TRBD1 (5 bases). The germline V and J ends were trimmed by 2 bases and 10 bases, with 18 bases remaining between them. Germline lookup yields CDR1 MNHEY and CDR2 SMNVEV (reference sequence). The CDR3 length is 16 residues. CDR3 amino acids: CASSLLSGRGGSPLHF. The CDR3, as DNA: TGTGCCAGCAGTTTACTGTCAGGGAGGGGAGGATCACCCCTCCACTTT.

The V call is TRBV12-5, the J call TRBJ1-1; TRBD1 aligns across 7 bases. This CDR3 region has 13 residues. Germline-derived CDR1 and CDR2 are LGHNT and FRNRAP. V trimming: 6 bases; J trimming: 8 bases; junction bases outside the gene matches: 9. The CDR3 region is CASGFASGGEAFF. In nucleotides, the CDR3 is TGTGCTAGTGGCTTTGCGTCAGGGGGGGAAGCTTTCTTT.

This sequence joins TRBV28 and TRBJ2-7; 7 bases line up with TRBD1. J lost 4 bases, V lost 4 bases, and 13 bases had no gene match. The CDR3 totals 16 residues. Germline values: CDR1 MDHEN, CDR2 SYDVKM. CDR3 amino acids: CASSYPSDRVTYEQYF. The CDR3 DNA reads TGTGCCAGCAGTTACCCCTCTGACAGGGTAACTTACGAGCAGTACTTC.

The gene calls are TRBV6-1 and TRBJ2-7, with a possible D match to TRBD2 (6 bases). The germline V and J ends were trimmed by 6 bases and 7 bases, with 16 bases remaining between them. Looked up from germline, CDR1 is MNHNS and CDR2 is SASEGT. This CDR3 spans 13 amino acids. The CDR3 DNA is TGTGCCAGCAGGGAGTTGAGGGCGGGAGAGCAGTACTTC. Protein: CASRELRAGEQYF.

V gene TRBV23-1 combines with J gene TRBJ2-7, with 9 bases matching TRBD1. TRBV23-1 is reported as an ORF; its role is uncertain. CDR3 size: 14 residues. The V and J ends lost 2 bases and 3 bases, in that order; junction bases with no gene match: 2. The CDR3: CASSQGQGIYEQYF. The CDR3 coding sequence is TGCGCCAGCAGTCAAGGACAGGGGATCTACGAGCAGTACTTC.

The chain couples TRBV5-1 to TRBJ1-1; 7 bases match TRBD1. The CDR3 extends over 15 amino acids. Germline CDR1 is SGHRS and CDR2 is YFSETQ. Trimming at V came to 3 bases and at J to 1 base, leaving 6 bases not matched to a gene. CDR3 loop: CASSWQGVGNTEAFF. CDR3 sequence (DNA): TGCGCCAGCAGCTGGCAGGGGGTAGGGAACACTGAAGCTTTCTTT.

About this clone itself: Germline and junction disagree at one end, which may indicate a read error. The CDR3 spells CSSSLAGGGGRSEAFF. The DNA of the CDR3 is TGTTCCAGCAGCTTAGCGGGGGGGGGTGGTAGGTCTGAAGCTTTCTTT. The chain links TRBV7-9 to TRBJ1-1, with a weak D call TRBD1 (5 bases). The germline gives CDR1 SEHNR, CDR2 FQNEAQ (reference sequence). The CDR3 covers 16 residues.

This chain uses TRBV9 with TRBJ2-5; TRBD1 matches 7 bases. From germline, CDR1 is SGDLS and CDR2 YYNGEE. V lost 3 bases to trimming and J lost 5 bases; unmatched junction nucleotides: 10. CDR3 size: 15 residues. As DNA, the CDR3 is TGTGCCAGCAGCGACGAAACACAGGGGAGCGAGACCCAGTACTTC. Residues: CASSDETQGSETQYF.

This clone occurred a few times. This chain joins TRBV2 and TRBJ1-5, with a weak D call TRBD1 (5 bases). The CDR3 has 14 residues. The V end lost 6 bases, the J end lost 4 bases, and 13 bases lay between the germline ends. From germline, CDR1 is SNHLY and CDR2 FYNNEI. Here the CDR3 reads CASSDGRGNQPQHF. The CDR3 DNA follows: TGTGCCAGCAGCGATGGACGGGGGAATCAGCCCCAGCATTTT.

The chain combines TRBV6-5 with TRBJ2-4; D is perhaps TRBD2 (5 bases). Germline CDR1 and CDR2: MNHEY and SVGAGI. Trimming took 5 bases from V and 6 from J, leaving 17 bases between them. This CDR3 spans 15 amino acids. This chain's CDR3 is CASSPGVTEGNIQYF. CDR3 bases: TGTGCCAGCAGTCCCGGGGTAACCGAGGGAAACATTCAGTACTTC.

This rearrangement joins TRBV27 to TRBJ2-1; D is undetermined. This CDR3 region has 14 residues. The V gene's germline CDR1 is MNHEY and CDR2 SMNVEV (reference sequence). With 2 bases removed from V and 0 bases from J, the gap between germline ends came to 5 bases. This CDR3 is CASSLPSSYNEQFF. CDR3 sequence (DNA): TGTGCCAGCAGTTTACCCAGCTCCTACAATGAGCAGTTCTTC.

The CDR3 region is CASTRTGETYEQYF. CDR3 bases: TGTGCCAGCACCCGGACAGGTGAAACCTACGAGCAGTACTTC. The chain links TRBV2 to TRBJ2-7; 7 bases fit TRBD1. CDR1 and CDR2 (germline): SNHLY, FYNNEI. CDR3 length: 14 residues. V lost 7 bases, J lost 2 bases, and 8 bases stayed unmatched.

The chain uses TRBV7-2 and TRBJ1-4; 7 bases match TRBD1. Trimming removed 4 bases from V and 3 bases from J; junction bases left unmatched: 5. CDR1 SGHTA and CDR2 FQGNSA come from the germline V gene. This CDR3 region has 15 residues. The CDR3 loop reads CASSSQGGANEKLFF. In DNA form, the CDR3 reads TGTGCCAGCAGCTCTCAGGGGGGTGCTAATGAAAAACTGTTTTTT. Based on the CDR3 plus reference TRBV7-2 and TRBJ1-4, the full variable domain is GAGVSQSPSNKVTEKGKDVELRCDPISGHTALYWYRQSLGQGLEFLIYFQGNSAPDKSGLPSDRFSAERTGGSVSTLTIQRTQQEDSAVYLCASSSQGGANEKLFFGSGTQLSVL.

This chain uses TRBV27 with TRBJ2-1; D gene ambiguous. The CDR3 loop spans 15 amino acids. Germline assignment: CDR1 MNHEY and CDR2 SMNVEV (reference sequence). With 3 bases removed from V and 9 bases from J, the gap between germline ends came to 18 bases. The CDR3 DNA is TGTGCCAGCAGTTTTGATGGGCGTCATCTAACTGAGCAGTTCTTC. It codes for CASSFDGRHLTEQFF.

This sequence joins TRBV18 and TRBJ2-1, with TRBD1 matching 9 bases. There are 17 residues in the CDR3. V shed 2 bases, J shed 8 bases, and the junction held 13 bases outside the gene matches. CDR1 KGHSH and CDR2 LQKENI come from the germline V gene. CDR3 loop: CASSPYGQGNTAHEQFF. The CDR3 DNA is TGTGCCAGCTCACCATACGGACAGGGGAATACTGCCCATGAGCAGTTCTTC.

The CDR3 loop reads CASSLGRDFEQYF. As DNA, the CDR3 is TGCGCCAGCAGCTTGGGGCGGGATTTCGAGCAGTACTTC. The chain joins TRBV5-1 to TRBJ2-7; TRBD2 might be the D (6 bases). V was trimmed by 0 bases and J by 6 bases, leaving 10 bases between them. The CDR3 spans 13 residues. Germline CDR1 is SGHRS and CDR2 is YFSETQ. The variable domain in full, with the rest retrieved from reference TRBV5-1 and TRBJ2-7, is KAGVTQTPRYLIKTRGQQVTLSCSPISGHRSVSWYQQTPGQGLQFLFEYFSETQRNKGNFPGRFSGRQFSNSRSEMNVSTLELGDSALYLCASSLGRDFEQYFGPGTRLTVT.

The chain couples TRBV15 to TRBJ2-2, with 15 nucleotides matching TRBD2. CDR1 is LNHNV, CDR2 YYDKDF, per germline (reference sequence). Unmatched junction bases numbered 9, after V lost 2 bases and J lost 8 bases. This CDR3 has 18 residues. CDR3 DNA: TGTGCCACCAGCAGATCAATCGGACTAGCGGGAGGGTCGGGGGAGCTGTTTTTT. Its translation is CATSRSIGLAGGSGELFF. Combining the CDR3 with reference TRBV15 and TRBJ2-2 gives the whole variable domain DAMVIQNPRYQVTQFGKPVTLSCSQTLNHNVMYWYQQKSSQAPKLLFHYYDKDFNNEADTPDNFQSRRPNTSFCFLDIRSPGLGDTAMYLCATSRSIGLAGGSGELFFGEGSRLTVL.

V is TRBV7-6 and J is TRBJ2-5; 12 bases are a match to TRBD2. The CDR3 spans 17 residues. With 1 base clipped from V and 0 bases from J, the junction kept 3 bases outside the gene matches. Looked up from germline, CDR1 is SGHVS and CDR2 is FNYEAQ. CDR3 in DNA: TGTGCCAGCAGCTTAGGGACTAGCGGGACGTACCAAGAGACCCAGTACTTC. This translates into CASSLGTSGTYQETQYF.